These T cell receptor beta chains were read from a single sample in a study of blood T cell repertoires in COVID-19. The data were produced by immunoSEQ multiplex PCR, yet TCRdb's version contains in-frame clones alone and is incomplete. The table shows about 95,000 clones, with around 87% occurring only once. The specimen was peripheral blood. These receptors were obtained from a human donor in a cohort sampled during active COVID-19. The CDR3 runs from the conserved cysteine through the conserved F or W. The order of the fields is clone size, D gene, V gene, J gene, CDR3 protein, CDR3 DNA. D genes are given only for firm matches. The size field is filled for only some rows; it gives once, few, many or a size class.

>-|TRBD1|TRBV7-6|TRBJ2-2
CASSRTGTDLGGELFF
TGTGCCAGCAGTCGCACCGGGACAGATCTGGGCGGGGAGCTGTTTTTT
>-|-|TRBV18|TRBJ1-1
CASSPKVRGEAFF
TGTGCCAGCTCACCTAAAGTCCGGGGTGAAGCTTTCTTT
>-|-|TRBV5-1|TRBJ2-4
CASSLGGELNIQYF
TGCGCCAGCAGCTTAGGCGGGGAGTTAAACATTCAGTACTTC
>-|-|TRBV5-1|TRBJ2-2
CASYAGNRGGNTGELFF
TGCGCCAGCTATGCAGGAAACAGGGGGGGAAACACCGGGGAGCTGTTTTTT
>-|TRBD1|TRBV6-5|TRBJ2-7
CASNPGQAVFEQYF
TGTGCCAGCAACCCGGGACAGGCAGTTTTCGAGCAGTACTTC
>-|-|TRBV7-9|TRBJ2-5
CASSLGGRETQYF
TGTGCCAGCAGCTTAGGGGGGCGGGAGACCCAGTACTTC
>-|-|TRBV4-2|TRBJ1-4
CASSQDLVATNEKLFF
TGTGCCAGCAGCCAAGATTTAGTTGCAACTAATGAAAAACTGTTTTTT
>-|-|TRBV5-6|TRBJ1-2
CASSTRQAYYGYTF
TGTGCCAGCAGCACAAGACAGGCCTACTATGGCTACACCTTC
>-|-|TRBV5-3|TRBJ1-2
CARSFERLYGYTF
TGTGCCAGAAGTTTTGAGCGACTCTATGGCTACACCTTC
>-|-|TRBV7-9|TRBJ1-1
CASSFQGPNTEAFF
TGTGCCAGCAGCTTCCAGGGCCCGAACACTGAAGCTTTCTTT
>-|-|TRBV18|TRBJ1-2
CASSPKPEYGYTF
TGTGCCAGCTCACCGAAACCAGAATATGGCTACACCTTC
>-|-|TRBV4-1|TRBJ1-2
CASSMRGIGYTF
TGCGCCAGCTCAATGAGGGGGATTGGCTACACCTTC
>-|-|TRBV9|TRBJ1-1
CASSVGRRNTEAFF
TGTGCCAGCAGCGTAGGGCGGAGGAACACTGAAGCTTTCTTT
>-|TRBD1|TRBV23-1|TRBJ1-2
CASSQSAGGYYGYTF
TGCGCCAGCAGTCAATCGGCAGGGGGCTATTATGGCTACACCTTC
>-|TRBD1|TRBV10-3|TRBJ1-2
CATLRQGAEGYTF
TGTGCCACCCTACGACAGGGGGCGGAAGGCTACACCTTC
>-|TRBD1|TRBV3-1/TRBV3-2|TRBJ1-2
CASSQVGQGAGGYTF
TGTGCCAGCAGCCAAGTGGGGCAGGGGGCTGGTGGCTACACCTTC
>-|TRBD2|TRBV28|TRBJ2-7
CASSRGGAAHEQYF
TGTGCCAGCAGCCGGGGGGGGGCTGCCCACGAGCAGTACTTC
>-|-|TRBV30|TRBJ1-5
CAWSQTGLHSNQPQHF
TGTGCCTGGAGCCAAACAGGGCTCCATAGCAATCAGCCCCAGCATTTT
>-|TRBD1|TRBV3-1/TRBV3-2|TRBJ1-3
CASSQVQGAHTIYF
TGTGCCAGCAGCCAAGTACAGGGGGCTCACACCATATATTTT
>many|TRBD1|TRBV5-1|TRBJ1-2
CASSADPGTAYGYTF
TGCGCCAGCAGCGCCGACCCCGGGACAGCTTATGGCTACACCTTC
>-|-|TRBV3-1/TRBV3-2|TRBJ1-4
CASSQDRSSEKLFF
TGTGCCAGCAGCCAAGATCGGTCGTCTGAAAAACTGTTTTTT
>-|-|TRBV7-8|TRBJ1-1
CASKNGVNTEAFF
TGTGCCAGTAAAAACGGGGTGAACACTGAAGCTTTCTTT
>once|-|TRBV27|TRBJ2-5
CASSPVGQRFRETQYF
TGTGCCAGCAGTCCAGTGGGGCAGAGGTTTAGAGAGACCCAGTACTTC
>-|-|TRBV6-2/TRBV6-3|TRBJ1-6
CASSYVQGSKYNSPLHF
TGTGCCAGCAGTTACGTCCAGGGGTCTAAATATAATTCACCCCTCCACTTT
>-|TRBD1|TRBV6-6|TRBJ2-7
CASSYGTGGYEQYF
TGTGCCAGCAGTTACGGGACAGGGGGCTACGAGCAGTACTTC
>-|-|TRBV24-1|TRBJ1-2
CATSDAAANYGYTF
TGTGCCACCAGTGATGCAGCGGCAAACTATGGCTACACCTTC
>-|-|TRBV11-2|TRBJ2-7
CASSPRPGGLGLYEQYF
TGTGCCAGCAGCCCCAGGCCGGGGGGCCTTGGGCTTTACGAGCAGTACTTC
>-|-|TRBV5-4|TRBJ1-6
CASSSDRSDSPLHF
TGTGCCAGCAGCAGCGACAGGTCGGATTCACCCCTCCACTTT